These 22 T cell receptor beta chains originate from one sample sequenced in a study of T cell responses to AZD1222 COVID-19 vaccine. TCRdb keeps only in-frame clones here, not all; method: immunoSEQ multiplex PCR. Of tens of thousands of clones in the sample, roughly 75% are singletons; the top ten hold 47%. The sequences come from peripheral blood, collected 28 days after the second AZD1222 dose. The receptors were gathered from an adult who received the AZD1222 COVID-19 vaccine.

In DNA, the CDR3 is TGTGCCAGCAGTTACGAGTGGGGGGCTAGTGCCGGGGAGCTGTTTTTT. As protein: CASSYEWGASAGELFF. This chain connects TRBV6-5 to TRBJ2-2; D tentatively reads TRBD1 or TRBD2 (6 bases each). Germline CDR1 and CDR2: MNHEY and SVGAGI. The CDR3 runs 16 residues. The V gene lost 2 bases and the J gene lost 6 bases, with 16 bases spanning the gap.

The CDR3 here is CASSPNRTGDVGELFF. For the CDR3, the DNA is TGCGCCAGCAGTCCCAATCGGACAGGGGATGTCGGGGAGCTGTTTTTT. The V gene is TRBV23-1, the J gene TRBJ2-2; 9 positions match TRBD1. TRBV23-1 is placed among ORFs of uncertain function. With V trimmed by 4 bases and J by 7 bases, 10 bases remained unmatched. This CDR3 region has 16 residues.

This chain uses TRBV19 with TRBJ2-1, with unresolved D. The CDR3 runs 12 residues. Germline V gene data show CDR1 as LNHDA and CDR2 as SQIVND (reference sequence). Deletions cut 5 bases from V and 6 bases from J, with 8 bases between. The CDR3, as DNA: TGTGCCAGTAGTCCCGGATTCAATGAGCAGTTCTTC. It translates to CASSPGFNEQFF.

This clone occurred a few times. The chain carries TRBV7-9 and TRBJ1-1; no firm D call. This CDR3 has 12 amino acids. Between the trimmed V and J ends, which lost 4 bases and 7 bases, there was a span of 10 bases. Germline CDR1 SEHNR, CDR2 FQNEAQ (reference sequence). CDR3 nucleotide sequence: TGTGCCAGCAGCTCCAGCCCACTTGAAGCTTTCTTT. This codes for CASSSSPLEAFF.

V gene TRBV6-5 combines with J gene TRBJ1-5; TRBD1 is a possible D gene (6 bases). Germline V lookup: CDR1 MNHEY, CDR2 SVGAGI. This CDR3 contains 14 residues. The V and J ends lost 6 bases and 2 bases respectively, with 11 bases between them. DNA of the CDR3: TGTGCCAGCAGGGCGGACAGACGCAATCAGCCCCAGCATTTT. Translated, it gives CASRADRRNQPQHF.

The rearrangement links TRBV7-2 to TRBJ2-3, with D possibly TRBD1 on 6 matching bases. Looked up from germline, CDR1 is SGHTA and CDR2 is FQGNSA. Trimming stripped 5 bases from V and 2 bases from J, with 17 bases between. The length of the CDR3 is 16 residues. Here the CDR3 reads CASSPRGKSDTDTQYF. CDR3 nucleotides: TGTGCCAGCAGCCCCAGGGGCAAGTCTGACACAGATACGCAGTATTTT.

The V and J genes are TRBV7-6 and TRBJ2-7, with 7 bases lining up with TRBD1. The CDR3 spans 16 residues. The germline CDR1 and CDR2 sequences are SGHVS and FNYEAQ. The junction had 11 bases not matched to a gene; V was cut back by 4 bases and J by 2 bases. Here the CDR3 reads CASSYPPADRAYEQYF. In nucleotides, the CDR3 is TGTGCCAGCAGCTACCCTCCCGCTGACAGGGCCTACGAGCAGTACTTC.

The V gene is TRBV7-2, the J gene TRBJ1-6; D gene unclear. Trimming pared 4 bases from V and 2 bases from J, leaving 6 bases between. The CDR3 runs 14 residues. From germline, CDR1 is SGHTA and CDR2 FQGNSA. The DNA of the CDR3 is TGTGCCAGCAGCTCGGTAACCTATAATTCACCCCTCCACTTT. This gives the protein CASSSVTYNSPLHF.

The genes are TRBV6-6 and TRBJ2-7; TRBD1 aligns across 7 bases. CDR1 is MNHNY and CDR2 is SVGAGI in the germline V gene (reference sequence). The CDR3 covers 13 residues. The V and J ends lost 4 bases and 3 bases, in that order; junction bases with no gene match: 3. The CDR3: CASSSQGVYEQYF. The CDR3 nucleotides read TGTGCCAGCAGTTCTCAGGGGGTCTACGAGCAGTACTTC.

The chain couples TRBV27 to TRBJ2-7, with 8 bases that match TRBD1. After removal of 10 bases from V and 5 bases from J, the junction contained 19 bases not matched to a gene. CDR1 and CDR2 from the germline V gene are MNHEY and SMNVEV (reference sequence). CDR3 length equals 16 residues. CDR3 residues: CAIYRGANGRNHEQYF. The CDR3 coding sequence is TGTGCCATCTACAGGGGGGCTAACGGGAGAAATCACGAGCAGTACTTC.

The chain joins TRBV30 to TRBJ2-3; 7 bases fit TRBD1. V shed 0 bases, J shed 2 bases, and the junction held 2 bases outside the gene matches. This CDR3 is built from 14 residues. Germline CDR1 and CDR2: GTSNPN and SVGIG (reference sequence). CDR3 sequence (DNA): TGTGCCTGGAGTGTCGGGACAGCCACAGATACGCAGTATTTT. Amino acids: CAWSVGTATDTQYF.

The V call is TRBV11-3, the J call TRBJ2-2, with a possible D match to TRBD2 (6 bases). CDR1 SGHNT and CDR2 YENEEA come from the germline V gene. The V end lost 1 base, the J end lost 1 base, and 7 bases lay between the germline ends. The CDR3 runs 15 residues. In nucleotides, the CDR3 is TGTGCCAGCAGCTTAGGCGGGGTGAACACCGGGGAGCTGTTTTTT. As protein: CASSLGGVNTGELFF.

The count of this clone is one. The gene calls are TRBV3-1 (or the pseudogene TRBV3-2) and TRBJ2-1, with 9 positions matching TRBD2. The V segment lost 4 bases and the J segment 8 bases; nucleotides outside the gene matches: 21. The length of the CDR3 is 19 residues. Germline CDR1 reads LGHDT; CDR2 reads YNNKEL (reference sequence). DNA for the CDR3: TGTGCCAGCAGCCCGGAAGAATCTGTTAGCGGGAGTTCATGGGATGAGCAGTTCTTC. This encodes CASSPEESVSGSSWDEQFF.

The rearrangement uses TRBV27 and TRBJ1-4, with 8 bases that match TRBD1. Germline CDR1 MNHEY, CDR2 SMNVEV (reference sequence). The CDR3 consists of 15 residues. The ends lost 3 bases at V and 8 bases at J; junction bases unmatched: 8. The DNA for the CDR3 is TGTGCCAGCAGTTTTGGGACAGGCGGAAAGGAAAAACTGTTTTTT. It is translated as CASSFGTGGKEKLFF. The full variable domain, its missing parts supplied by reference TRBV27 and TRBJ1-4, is EAQVTQNPRYLITVTGKKLTVTCSQNMNHEYMSWYRQDPGLGLRQIYYSMNVEVTDKGDVPEGYKVSRKEKRNFPLILESPSPNQTSLYFCASSFGTGGKEKLFFGSGTQLSVL.

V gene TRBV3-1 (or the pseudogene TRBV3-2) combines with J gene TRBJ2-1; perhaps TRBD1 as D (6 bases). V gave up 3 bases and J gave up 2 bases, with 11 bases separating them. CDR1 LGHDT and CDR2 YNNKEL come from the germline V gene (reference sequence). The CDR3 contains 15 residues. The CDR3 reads CASSQGAETYNEQFF. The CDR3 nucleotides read TGTGCCAGCAGCCAGGGGGCGGAGACCTACAATGAGCAGTTCTTC.

CDR3 nucleotides: TGTGCCATCAGTGAGTCGATCCGGGAGAGCAGCACAGATACGCAGTATTTT. Translated, it gives CAISESIRESSTDTQYF. V is TRBV10-3 and J is TRBJ2-3, with D maybe TRBD2 (6 bases). CDR1 is ENHRY and CDR2 is SYGVKD in the germline V gene. Trimming took off 0 bases at V and 0 bases at J, with 13 bases between the two ends. The CDR3 has 17 residues.

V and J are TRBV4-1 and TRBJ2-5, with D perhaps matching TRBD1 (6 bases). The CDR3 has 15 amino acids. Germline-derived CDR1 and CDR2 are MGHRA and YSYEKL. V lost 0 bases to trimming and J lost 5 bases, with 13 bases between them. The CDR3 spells CASSQDPGEEETQYF. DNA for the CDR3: TGCGCCAGCAGCCAAGATCCAGGGGAAGAGGAGACCCAGTACTTC.

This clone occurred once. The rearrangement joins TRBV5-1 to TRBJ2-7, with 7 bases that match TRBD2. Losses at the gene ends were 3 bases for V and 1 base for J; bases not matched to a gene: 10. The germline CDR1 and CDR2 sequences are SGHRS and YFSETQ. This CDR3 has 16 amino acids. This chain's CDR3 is CASSSRGGVASYEQYF. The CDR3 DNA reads TGCGCCAGCAGCTCCCGTGGGGGGGTAGCTTCCTACGAGCAGTACTTC.

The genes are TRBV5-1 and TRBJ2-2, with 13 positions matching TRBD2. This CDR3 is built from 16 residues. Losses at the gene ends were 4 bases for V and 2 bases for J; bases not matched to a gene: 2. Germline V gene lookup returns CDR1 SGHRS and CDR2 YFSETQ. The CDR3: CASSRTSGGNTGELFF. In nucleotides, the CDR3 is TGCGCCAGCAGCAGGACTAGCGGGGGAAACACCGGGGAGCTGTTTTTT.

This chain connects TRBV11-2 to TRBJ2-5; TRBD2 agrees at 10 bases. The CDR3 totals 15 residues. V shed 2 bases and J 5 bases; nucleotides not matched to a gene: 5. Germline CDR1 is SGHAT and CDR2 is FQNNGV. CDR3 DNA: TGTGCCAGCAGCTTACTAGCGGGAGTAGGCGAGACCCAGTACTTC. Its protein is CASSLLAGVGETQYF.

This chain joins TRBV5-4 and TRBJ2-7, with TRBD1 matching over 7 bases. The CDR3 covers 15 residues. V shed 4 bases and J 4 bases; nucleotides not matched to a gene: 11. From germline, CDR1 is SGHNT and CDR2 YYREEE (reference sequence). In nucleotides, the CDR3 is TGTGCCAGCAGCCCTAGTGGTGACAGGGAATACGAGCAGTACTTC. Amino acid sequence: CASSPSGDREYEQYF.

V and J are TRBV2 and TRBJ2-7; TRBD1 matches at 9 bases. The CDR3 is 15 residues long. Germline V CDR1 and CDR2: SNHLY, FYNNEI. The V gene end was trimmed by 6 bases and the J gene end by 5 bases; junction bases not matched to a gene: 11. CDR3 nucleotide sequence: TGTGCCAGCAGCAAGCCGGGACAGGGAAGCAACGAGCAGTACTTC. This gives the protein CASSKPGQGSNEQYF.